This TCR beta chain originates from a study of T cells in Graves' hyperthyroidism and ophthalmopathy. Study-level results: Progression to ophthalmopathy was predicted a median of approximately 6.4 months early.

With V trimmed by 0 bases and J by 4 bases, 6 bases remained unmatched. CDR1 SGHRS and CDR2 YFSETQ come from the germline V gene. The length of the CDR3 is 17 residues. From RNA transcripts, TCR beta CDR3 regions were amplified. First-round RT-PCR targeting the TCR CDR3 was performed with the HTBI primer set. MiXCR, applied by TCRdb to the multiplex PCR reads, yields one record per CDR3 protein. The sample has approximately 400,000 distinct CDR3 sequences, approximately 14% seen once. It was 10 ml of fresh peripheral blood that supplied the PBMCs. At least ten counts were recorded for this clonotype. What it binds is not known.

The TCR comes from a woman under 30 with Graves' hyperthyroidism that later progressed to Graves' ophthalmopathy. The sequenced sample was blood. The gene calls are TRBV5-1 and TRBJ2-1, with 11 positions matching TRBD2. The CDR3 nucleotides are TGCGCCAGCAGCTTGGCGTTGACTAGCGGGATGTACAATGAGCAGTTCTTC. Residues: CASSLALTSGMYNEQFF. Full variable domain (outside the CDR3, taken from reference TRBV5-1 and TRBJ2-1): KAGVTQTPRYLIKTRGQQVTLSCSPISGHRSVSWYQQTPGQGLQFLFEYFSETQRNKGNFPGRFSGRQFSNSRSEMNVSTLELGDSALYLCASSLALTSGMYNEQFFGPGTRLTVL.